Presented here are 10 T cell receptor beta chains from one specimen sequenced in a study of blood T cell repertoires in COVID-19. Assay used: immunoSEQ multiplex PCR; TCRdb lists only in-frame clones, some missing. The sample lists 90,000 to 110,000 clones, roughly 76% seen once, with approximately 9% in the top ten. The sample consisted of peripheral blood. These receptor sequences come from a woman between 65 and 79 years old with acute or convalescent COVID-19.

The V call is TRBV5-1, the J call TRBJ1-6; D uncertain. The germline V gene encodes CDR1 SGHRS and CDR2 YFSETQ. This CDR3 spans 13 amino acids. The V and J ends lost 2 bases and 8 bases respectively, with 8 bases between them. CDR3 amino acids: CASSFGEDSPLHF. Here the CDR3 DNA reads TGCGCCAGCAGCTTTGGCGAGGATTCACCCCTCCACTTT.

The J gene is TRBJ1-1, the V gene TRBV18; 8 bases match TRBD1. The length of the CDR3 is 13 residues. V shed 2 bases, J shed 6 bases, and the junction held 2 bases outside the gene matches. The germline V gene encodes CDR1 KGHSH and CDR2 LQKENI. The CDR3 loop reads CASSPEQGAEAFF. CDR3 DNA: TGTGCCAGCTCACCAGAACAGGGGGCTGAAGCTTTCTTT.

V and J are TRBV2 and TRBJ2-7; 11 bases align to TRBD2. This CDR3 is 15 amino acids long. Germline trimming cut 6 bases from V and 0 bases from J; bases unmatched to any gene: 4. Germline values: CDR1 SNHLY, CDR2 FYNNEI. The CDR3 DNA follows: TGTGCCAGCAGGCGGACTAGCGGGTCCTCCTACGAGCAGTACTTC. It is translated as CASRRTSGSSYEQYF.

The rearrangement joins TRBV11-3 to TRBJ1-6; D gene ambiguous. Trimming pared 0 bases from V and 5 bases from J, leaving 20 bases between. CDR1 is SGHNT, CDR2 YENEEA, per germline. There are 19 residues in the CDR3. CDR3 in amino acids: CASSLDRGGNRVNNSPLHF. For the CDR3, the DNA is TGTGCCAGCAGCTTAGATCGGGGAGGGAATAGGGTCAATAATTCACCCCTCCACTTT.

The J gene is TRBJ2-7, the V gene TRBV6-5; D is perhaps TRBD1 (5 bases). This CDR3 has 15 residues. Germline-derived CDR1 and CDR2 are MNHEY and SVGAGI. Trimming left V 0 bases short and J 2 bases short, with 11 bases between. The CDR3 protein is CASSYSWQGTYEQYF. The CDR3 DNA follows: TGTGCCAGCAGTTACTCGTGGCAGGGCACCTACGAGCAGTACTTC.

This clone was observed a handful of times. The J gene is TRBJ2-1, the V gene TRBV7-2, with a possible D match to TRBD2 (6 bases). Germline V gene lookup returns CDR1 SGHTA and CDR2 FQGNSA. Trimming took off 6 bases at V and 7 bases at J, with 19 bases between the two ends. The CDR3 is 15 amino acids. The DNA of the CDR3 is TGTGCCAGCAGTTCCCGGGACTCCCATCGGAATGAGCAGTTCTTC. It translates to CASSSRDSHRNEQFF.

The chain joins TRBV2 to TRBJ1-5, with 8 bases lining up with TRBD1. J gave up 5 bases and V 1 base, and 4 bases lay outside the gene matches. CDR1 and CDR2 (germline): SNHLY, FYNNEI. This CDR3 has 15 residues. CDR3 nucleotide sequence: TGTGCCAGCAGTGAAGGACAGGGGCAGGATCAGCCCCAGCATTTT. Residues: CASSEGQGQDQPQHF.

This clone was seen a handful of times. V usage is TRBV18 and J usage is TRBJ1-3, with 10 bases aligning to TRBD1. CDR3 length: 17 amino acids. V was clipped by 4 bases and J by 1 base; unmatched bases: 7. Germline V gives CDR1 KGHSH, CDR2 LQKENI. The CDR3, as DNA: TGTGCCAGCTCACTCGTGGGACAGGGGACGTCTGGAAACACCATATATTTT. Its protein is CASSLVGQGTSGNTIYF.

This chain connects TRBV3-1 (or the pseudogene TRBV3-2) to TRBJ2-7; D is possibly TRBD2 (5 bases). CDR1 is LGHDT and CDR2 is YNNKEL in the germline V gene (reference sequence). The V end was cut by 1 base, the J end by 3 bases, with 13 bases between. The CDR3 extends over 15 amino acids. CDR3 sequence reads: CASSQGAGNIYEQYF. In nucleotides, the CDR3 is TGTGCCAGCAGCCAAGGAGCCGGGAATATCTACGAGCAGTACTTC.

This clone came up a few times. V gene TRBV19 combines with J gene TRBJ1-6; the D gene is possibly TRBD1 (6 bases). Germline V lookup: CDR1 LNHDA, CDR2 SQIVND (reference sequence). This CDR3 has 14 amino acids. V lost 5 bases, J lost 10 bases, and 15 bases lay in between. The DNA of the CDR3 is TGTGCCAGTAGTGGGGAAACAGGGCGCTCACCCCTCCACTTT. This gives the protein CASSGETGRSPLHF.